What follows are 3 T cell receptor beta chains derived from one specimen sequenced in a study of T-cell memory formation after mild COVID-19 (dated by TCRdb to the early 2020s). The library came from 5' RACE. The sequencer was an Illumina NovaSeq 6000. TCRdb cleaned the public reads at Q25 with fastp, built clones with MiXCR and kept in-frame beta chains. Entries are consolidated by CDR3 protein sequence, retaining the most common genes and DNA. The sample data list approximately 150,000 distinct CDR3 sequences, and approximately 13% of these were observed just once. Of the sample, 2.5% to 3.5% is held by the ten largest clones. Sequencing was performed on PBMCs or a T cell subset sorted from them (not recorded which). Source of these receptors: a man aged 18 to 35 who had mild COVID-19 (a few samples of this study predate the infection). The sample titles of this study are shuffled in the database, so cell type and time point are left out; the donor was told from shared clones.

This clonotype was observed at least ten times. The chain employs TRBV12-3 or TRBV12-4 and TRBJ2-3; D may be TRBD1 or TRBD2 (5 bases each). Trimming removed 6 bases from V and 1 base from J, with 11 bases in between. CDR3 length equals 14 residues. The CDR3 sequence is CASSLRGGTDTQYF. CDR3 in DNA: TGTGCCAGCAGCTTACGAGGGGGCACAGATACGCAGTATTTT.

This clonotype was counted between two and nine times. V and J are TRBV20-1 and TRBJ2-3; TRBD2 aligns across 8 bases. CDR3 length equals 14 residues. The V segment lost 7 bases and the J segment 3 bases; nucleotides outside the gene matches: 9. Looked up from germline, CDR1 is DFQATT and CDR2 is SNEGSKA (reference sequence). CDR3 sequence: CSGYGGARTDTQYF. The CDR3 DNA reads as TGCAGTGGGTACGGGGGGGCCCGAACAGATACGCAGTATTTT.

The chain links TRBV6-2 or TRBV6-3 to TRBJ2-7, with 11 positions matching TRBD1. The CDR3 runs 15 residues. Germline-derived CDR1 and CDR2 are MNHEY and SVGEGT. V lost 5 bases, J lost 6 bases, and 9 bases stayed unmatched. The DNA of the CDR3 is TGTGCCAGCAGTACGGACAGGGGGCAAGGGAGCGAGCAGTACGTC. It encodes CASSTDRGQGSEQYV.